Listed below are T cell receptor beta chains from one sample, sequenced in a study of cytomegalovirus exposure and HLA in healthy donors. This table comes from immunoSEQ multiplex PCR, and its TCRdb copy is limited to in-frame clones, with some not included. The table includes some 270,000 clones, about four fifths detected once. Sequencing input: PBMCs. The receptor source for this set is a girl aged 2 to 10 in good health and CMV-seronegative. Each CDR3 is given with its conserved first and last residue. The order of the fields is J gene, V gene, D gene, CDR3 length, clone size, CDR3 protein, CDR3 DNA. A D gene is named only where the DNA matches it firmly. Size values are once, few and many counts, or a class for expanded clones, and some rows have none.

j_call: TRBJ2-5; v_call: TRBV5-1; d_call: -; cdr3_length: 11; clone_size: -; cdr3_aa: CASSSGETQYF; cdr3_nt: TGCGCCAGCAGCTCGGGGGAGACCCAGTACTTC
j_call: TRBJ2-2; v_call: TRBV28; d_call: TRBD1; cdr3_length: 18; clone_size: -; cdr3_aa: CASRSFFRDRDGTGELFF; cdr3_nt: TGTGCCAGCAGGTCCTTCTTCCGGGACAGGGATGGCACCGGGGAGCTGTTTTTT
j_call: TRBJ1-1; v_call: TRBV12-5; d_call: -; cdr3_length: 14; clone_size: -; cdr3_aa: CASDRSGGGTEAFF; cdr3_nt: TGTGCTAGTGACCGGTCCGGGGGAGGCACTGAAGCTTTCTTT
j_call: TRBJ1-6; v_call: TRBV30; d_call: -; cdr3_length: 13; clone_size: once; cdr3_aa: CAWTPAGNSPLHF; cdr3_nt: TGTGCCTGGACGCCCGCAGGCAATTCACCCCTCCACTTT
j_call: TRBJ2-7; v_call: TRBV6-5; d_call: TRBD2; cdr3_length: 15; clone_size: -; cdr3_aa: CASSYSLAGSYEQYF; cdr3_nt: TGTGCCAGCAGTTACTCACTAGCGGGATCATACGAGCAGTACTTC
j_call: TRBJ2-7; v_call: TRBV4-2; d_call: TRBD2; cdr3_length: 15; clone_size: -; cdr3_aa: CASSSRTSGTNEQYF; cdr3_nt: TGTGCCAGCAGCTCACGGACTAGCGGGACCAACGAGCAGTACTTC
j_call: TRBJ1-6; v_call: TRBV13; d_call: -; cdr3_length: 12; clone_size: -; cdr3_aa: CASSGSRSPLHF; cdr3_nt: TGTGCCAGCAGCGGTTCGCGGTCACCCCTCCACTTT
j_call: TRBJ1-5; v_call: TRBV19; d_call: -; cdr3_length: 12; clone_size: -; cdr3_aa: CASSIGGQPQHF; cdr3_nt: TGTGCCAGTAGTATAGGCGGACAGCCCCAGCATTTT
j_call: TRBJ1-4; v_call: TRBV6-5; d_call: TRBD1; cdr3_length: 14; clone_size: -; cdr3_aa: CASSSRGLVEKLFF; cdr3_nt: TGTGCCAGCAGTTCCAGGGGGTTGGTTGAAAAACTGTTTTTT
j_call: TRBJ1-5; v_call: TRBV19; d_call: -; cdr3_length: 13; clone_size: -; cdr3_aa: CASSGQYNQPQHF; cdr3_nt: TGTGCCAGTAGTGGACAGTACAATCAGCCCCAGCATTTT
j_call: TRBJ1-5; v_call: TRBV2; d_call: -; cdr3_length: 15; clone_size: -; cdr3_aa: CASNQDSAWNQPQHF; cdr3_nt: TGTGCCAGCAACCAGGACAGTGCTTGGAATCAGCCCCAGCATTTT
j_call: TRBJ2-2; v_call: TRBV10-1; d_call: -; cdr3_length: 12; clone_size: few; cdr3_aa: CAKGGSTGELFF; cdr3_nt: TGCGCCAAAGGGGGAAGCACCGGGGAGCTGTTTTTT
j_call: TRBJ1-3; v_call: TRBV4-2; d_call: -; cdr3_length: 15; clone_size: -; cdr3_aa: CASSLDSDSGNTIYF; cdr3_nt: TGTGCCAGCAGCCTTGACAGCGACTCTGGAAACACCATATATTTT
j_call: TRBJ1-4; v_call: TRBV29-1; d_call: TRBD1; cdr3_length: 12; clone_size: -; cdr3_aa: CSVGTGEEKLFF; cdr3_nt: TGCAGCGTGGGCACAGGGGAGGAAAAACTGTTTTTT
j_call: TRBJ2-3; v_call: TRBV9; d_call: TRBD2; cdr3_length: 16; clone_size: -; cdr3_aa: CASSVGLAESTDTQYF; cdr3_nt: TGTGCCAGCAGCGTAGGCCTAGCGGAAAGCACAGATACGCAGTATTTT
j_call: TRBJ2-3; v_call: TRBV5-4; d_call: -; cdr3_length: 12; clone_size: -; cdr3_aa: CRGRGATDTQYF; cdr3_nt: TGTCGAGGTCGGGGGGCGACAGATACGCAGTATTTT
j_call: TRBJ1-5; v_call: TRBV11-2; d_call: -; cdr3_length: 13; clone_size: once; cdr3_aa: CASSLGESQPQHF; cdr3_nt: TGTGCCAGCAGCTTAGGGGAGAGTCAGCCCCAGCATTTT
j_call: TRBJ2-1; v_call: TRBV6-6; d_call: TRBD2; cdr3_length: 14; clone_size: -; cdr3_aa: CASSTSGRRDEQFF; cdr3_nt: TGTGCCAGCAGTACTAGCGGGAGGAGGGATGAGCAGTTCTTC
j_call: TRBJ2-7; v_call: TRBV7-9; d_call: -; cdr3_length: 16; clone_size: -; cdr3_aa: CASSLLGDSRTYEQYF; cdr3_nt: TGTGCCAGCAGCCTTCTTGGCGATAGCAGAACATACGAGCAGTACTTC
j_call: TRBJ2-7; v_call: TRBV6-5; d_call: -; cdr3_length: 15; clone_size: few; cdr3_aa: CASTPRGPRVDEQYF; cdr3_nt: TGTGCCAGCACTCCGCGAGGCCCCAGAGTTGACGAGCAGTACTTC
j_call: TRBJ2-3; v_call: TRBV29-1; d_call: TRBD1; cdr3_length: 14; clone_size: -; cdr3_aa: CSVESQGGTDTQYF; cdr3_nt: TGCAGCGTTGAGTCACAGGGGGGCACAGATACGCAGTATTTT
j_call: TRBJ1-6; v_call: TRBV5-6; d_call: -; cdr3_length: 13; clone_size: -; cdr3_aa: CASSEQGSSPLHF; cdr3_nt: TGTGCCAGCAGCGAACAGGGTTCTTCACCCCTCCACTTT
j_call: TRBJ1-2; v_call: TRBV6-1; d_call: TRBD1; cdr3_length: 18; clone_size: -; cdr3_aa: CASSEGTGGRGGNYGYTF; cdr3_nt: TGTGCCAGCAGTGAAGGGACAGGAGGCCGCGGAGGTAACTATGGCTACACCTTC
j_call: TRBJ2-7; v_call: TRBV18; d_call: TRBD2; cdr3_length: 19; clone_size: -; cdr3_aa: CASSPGGSFTGGYSYEQYF; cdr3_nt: TGTGCCAGCTCACCCGGGGGGTCCTTTACGGGAGGCTACTCCTACGAGCAGTACTTC
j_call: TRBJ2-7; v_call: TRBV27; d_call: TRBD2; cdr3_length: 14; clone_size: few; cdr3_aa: CASSFGRGPYEQYF; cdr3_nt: TGTGCCAGCAGTTTTGGGAGGGGCCCCTACGAGCAGTACTTC
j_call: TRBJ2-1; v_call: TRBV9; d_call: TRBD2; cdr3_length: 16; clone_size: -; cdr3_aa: CASSGAGTSGSGEQFF; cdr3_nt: TGTGCCAGCAGCGGGGCCGGGACTAGCGGGAGCGGTGAGCAGTTCTTC
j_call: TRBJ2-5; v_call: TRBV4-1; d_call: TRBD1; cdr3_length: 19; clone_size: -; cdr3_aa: CASSQDRDREGVGKETQYF; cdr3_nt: TGCGCCAGCAGCCAGGACCGGGACAGAGAGGGGGTGGGGAAAGAGACCCAGTACTTC
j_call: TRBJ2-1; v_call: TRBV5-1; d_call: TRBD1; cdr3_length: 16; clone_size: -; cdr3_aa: CASSLGRDRGRGEQFF; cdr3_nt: TGCGCCAGCAGCTTGGGAAGGGACAGAGGCCGAGGGGAGCAGTTCTTC
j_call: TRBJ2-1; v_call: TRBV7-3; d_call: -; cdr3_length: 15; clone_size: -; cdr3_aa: CASSWAGNAYNEQFF; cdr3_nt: TGTGCCAGCAGCTGGGCGGGAAACGCCTACAATGAGCAGTTCTTC
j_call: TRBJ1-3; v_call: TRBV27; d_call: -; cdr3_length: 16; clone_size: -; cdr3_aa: CASSLDSTSSGNTIYF; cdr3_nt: TGTGCCAGCAGTTTAGACAGCACAAGCTCTGGAAACACCATATATTTT
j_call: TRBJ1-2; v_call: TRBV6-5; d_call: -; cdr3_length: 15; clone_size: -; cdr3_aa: CASSTTRPAGDGYTF; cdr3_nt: TGTGCCAGCAGCACAACCCGACCCGCGGGGGATGGCTACACCTTC
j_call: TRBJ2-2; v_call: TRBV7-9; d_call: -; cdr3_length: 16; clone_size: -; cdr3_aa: CASSAMEGSGTGELFF; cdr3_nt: TGTGCCAGCAGCGCCATGGAGGGGAGTGGGACCGGGGAGCTGTTTTTT
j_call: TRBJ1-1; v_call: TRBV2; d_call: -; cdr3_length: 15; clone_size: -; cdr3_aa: CASTGMGQLNTEAFF; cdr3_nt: TGTGCCAGCACCGGAATGGGCCAGCTGAACACTGAAGCTTTCTTT
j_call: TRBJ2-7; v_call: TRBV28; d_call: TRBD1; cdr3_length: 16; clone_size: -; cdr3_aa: CASSPTGQGWVNEQYF; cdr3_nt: TGTGCCAGCAGTCCAACGGGACAGGGATGGGTCAACGAGCAGTACTTC
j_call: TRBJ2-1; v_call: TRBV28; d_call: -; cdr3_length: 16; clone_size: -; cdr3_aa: CASSLFSFSSYNEQFF; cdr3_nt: TGTGCCAGCAGTTTATTTAGTTTTTCCTCCTACAATGAGCAGTTCTTC
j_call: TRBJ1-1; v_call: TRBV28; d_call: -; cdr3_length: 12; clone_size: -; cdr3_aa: CASTPWGDEAFF; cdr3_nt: TGTGCCAGCACCCCGTGGGGGGATGAAGCTTTCTTT
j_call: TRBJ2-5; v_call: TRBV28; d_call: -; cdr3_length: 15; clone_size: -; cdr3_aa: CASSLWAVDQETQYF; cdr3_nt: TGTGCCAGCAGTTTATGGGCGGTCGACCAAGAGACCCAGTACTTC
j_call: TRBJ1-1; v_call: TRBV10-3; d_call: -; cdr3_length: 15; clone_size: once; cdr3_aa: CAISDSTTGNTEAFF; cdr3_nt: TGTGCCATCAGTGACTCAACGACAGGGAACACTGAAGCTTTCTTT
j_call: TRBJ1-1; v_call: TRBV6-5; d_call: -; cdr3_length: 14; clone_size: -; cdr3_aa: CASSYSGGNTEAFF; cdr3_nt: TGTGCCAGCAGTTACTCGGGGGGGAACACTGAAGCTTTCTTT